Sequencing of this T cell receptor beta chain was carried out in a study of T cells in women clearing cervical HPV infection. Average input was around 1,100 ng genomic DNA for immunoSEQ TCR beta CDR3 amplification. Measured with immunoSEQ multiplex PCR; TCRdb has only the in-frame clones, and not every one. The table lists about 20,000 clones, with 5% to 7% in the top ten. Regarding this clone: Read coverage stops 3 residues before the CDR3 terminus; the germline J gene supplies the remainder.

This CDR3 contains 14 residues. Trimming shortened V by 0 bases and J by 5 bases, and 11 bases separated the two germline ends. Per the germline V gene, CDR1 is SGHRS and CDR2 is YFSETQ. The TCR originated in a woman between 18 and 69 years old with a cervical HPV16 infection that either progressed to CIN3+ or cleared (not recorded which). The chain couples TRBV5-1 to TRBJ2-5, with a tentative D call TRBD2 (7 bases). Sample: blood buffy coat. Partial CDR3 DNA: TGCGCCAGCAGCTTGGTGGGGGGGCTGGAGACC. Its protein is CASSLVGGLET. The CDR3 as a whole reads CASSLVGGLETQYF.